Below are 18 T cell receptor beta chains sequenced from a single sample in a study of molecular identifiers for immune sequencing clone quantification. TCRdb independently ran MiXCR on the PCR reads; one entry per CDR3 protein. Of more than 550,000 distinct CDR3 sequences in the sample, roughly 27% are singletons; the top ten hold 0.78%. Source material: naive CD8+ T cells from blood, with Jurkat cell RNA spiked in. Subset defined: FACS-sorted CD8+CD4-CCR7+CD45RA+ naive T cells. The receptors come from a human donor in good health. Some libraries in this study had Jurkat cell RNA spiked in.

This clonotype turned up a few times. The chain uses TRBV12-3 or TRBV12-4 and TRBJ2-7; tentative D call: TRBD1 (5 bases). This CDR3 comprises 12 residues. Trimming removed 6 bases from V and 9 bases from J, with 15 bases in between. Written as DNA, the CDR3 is TGTGCCAGCAGCCTGGGGCCTGGGCCGCAGTACTTC. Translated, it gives CASSLGPGPQYF.

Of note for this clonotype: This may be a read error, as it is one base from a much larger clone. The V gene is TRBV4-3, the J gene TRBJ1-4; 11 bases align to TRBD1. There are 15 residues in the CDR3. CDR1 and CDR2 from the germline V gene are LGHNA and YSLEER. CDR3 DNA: TGCGCCCGCAGCCAGGACAGGGGGCTGGAGGAAAAACTGTTTTTT. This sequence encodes CARSQDRGLEEKLFF.

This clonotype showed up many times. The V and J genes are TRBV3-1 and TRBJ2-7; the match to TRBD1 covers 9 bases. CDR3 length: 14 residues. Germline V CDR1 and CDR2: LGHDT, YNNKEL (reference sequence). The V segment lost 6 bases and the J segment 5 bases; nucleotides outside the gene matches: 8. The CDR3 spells CASSLGTGLDEQYF. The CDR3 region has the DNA TGTGCCAGCAGTCTTGGGACAGGGTTGGACGAGCAGTACTTC.

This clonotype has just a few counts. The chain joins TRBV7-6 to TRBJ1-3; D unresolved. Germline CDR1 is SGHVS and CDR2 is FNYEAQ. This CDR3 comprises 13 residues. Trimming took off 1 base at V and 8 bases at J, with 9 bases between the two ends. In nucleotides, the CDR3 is TGTGCCAGCAGCTTAGTTGGTGGTGACACCATATATTTT. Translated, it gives CASSLVGGDTIYF.

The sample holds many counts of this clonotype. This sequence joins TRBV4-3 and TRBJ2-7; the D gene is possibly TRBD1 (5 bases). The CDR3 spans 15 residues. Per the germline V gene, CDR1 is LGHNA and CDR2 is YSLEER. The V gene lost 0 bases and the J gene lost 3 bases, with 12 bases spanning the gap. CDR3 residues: CASSQDRGSVYEQYF. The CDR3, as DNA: TGCGCCAGCAGCCAAGATAGGGGCAGCGTCTACGAGCAGTACTTC.

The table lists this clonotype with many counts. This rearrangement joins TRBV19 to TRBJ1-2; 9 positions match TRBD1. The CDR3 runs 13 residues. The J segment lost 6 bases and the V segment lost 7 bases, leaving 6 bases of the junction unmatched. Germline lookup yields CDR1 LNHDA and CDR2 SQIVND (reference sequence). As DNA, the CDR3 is TGTGCCAGTACTCCACAGGGGGCAAATGGCTACACCTTC. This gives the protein CASTPQGANGYTF.

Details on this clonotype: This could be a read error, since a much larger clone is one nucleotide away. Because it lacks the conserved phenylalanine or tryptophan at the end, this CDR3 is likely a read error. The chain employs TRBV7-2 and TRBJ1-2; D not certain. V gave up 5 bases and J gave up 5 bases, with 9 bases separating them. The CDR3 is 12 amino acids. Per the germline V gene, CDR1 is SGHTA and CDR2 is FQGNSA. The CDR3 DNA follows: TGTGCCAGCAGCCCCCGAATTTATGGCTACACCGTC. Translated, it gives CASSPRIYGYTV.

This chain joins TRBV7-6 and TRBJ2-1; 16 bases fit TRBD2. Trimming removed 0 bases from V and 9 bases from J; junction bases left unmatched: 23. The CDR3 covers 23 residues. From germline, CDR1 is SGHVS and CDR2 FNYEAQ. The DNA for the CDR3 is TGTGCCAGCAGCTTAGCGGGACAGATTATCCCCGGGACTAGCGGGAGGGCCTTAGGTGAGCAGTTCTTC. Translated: CASSLAGQIIPGTSGRALGEQFF.

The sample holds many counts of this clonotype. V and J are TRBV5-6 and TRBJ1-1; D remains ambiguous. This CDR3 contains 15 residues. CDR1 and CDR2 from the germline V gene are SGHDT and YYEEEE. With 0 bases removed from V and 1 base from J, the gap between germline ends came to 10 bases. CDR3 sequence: CASSLAVLGNTEAFF. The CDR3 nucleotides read TGTGCCAGCAGCTTGGCCGTCTTGGGGAACACTGAAGCTTTCTTT.

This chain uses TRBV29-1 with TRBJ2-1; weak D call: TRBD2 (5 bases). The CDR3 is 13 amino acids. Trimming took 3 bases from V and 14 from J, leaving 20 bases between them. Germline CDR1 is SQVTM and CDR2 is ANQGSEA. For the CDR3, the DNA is TGCAGCGTTGAGAGGAGGAACTACAATGATAAGTTCTTC. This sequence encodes CSVERRNYNDKFF.

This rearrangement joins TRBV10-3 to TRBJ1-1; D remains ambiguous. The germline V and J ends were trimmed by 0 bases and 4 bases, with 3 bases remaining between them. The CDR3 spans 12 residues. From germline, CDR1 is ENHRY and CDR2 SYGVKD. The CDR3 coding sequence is TGTGCCATCAGTGAGTCGGGCACTGAAGCTTTCTTT. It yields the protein CAISESGTEAFF.

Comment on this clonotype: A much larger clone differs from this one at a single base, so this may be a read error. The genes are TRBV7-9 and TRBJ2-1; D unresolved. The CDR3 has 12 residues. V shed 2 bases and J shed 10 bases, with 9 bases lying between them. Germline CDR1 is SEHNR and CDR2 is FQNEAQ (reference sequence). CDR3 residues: CASSLPRSEQFF. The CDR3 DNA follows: TGTGCCAGCAGCTTACCCAGGAGCGAGCAGTTCTTC.

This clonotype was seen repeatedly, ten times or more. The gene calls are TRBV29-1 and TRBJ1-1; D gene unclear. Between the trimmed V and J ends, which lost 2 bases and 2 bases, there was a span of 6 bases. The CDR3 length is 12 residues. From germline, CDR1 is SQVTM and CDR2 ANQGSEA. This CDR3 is CSVEPRNTEAFF. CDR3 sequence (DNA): TGCAGCGTTGAACCCAGAAACACTGAAGCTTTCTTT.

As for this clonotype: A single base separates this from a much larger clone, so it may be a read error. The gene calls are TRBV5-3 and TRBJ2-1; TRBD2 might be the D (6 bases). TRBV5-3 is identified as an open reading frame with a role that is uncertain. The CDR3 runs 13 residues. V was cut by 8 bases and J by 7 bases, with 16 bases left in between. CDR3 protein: CASSVEAGNEQFF. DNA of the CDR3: TGTGCCAGCAGCGTGGAGGCGGGGAATGAGCAGTTCTTC.

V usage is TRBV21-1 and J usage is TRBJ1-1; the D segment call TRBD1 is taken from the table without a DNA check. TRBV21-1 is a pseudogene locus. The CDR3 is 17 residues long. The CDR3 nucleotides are TGTGCCAGCAGCAATAATGGGAACGGGACAGAGAACACTGAAGCTTTCTTT. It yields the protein CASSNNGNGTENTEAFF.

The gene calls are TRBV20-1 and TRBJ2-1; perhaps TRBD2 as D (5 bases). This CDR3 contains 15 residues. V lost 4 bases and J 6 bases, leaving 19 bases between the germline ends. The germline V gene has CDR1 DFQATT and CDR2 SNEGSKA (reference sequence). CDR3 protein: CSAKDDRARGNEQFF. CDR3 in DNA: TGCAGTGCTAAAGATGACCGGGCCCGGGGCAATGAGCAGTTCTTC.

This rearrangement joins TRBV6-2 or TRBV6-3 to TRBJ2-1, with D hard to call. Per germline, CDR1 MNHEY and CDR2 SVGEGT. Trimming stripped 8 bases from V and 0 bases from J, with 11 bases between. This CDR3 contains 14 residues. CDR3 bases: TGTGCCAGCGGTTTAGCTAGCTCCTACAATGAGCAGTTCTTC. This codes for CASGLASSYNEQFF.

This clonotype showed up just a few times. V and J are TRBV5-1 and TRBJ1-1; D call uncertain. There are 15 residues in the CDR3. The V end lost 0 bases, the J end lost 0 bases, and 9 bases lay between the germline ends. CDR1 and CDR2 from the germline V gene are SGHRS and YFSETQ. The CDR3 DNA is TGCGCCAGCAGCTTGGAGGTGGCCTTGAACACTGAAGCTTTCTTT. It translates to CASSLEVALNTEAFF. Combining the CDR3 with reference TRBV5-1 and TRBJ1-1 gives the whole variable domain KAGVTQTPRYLIKTRGQQVTLSCSPISGHRSVSWYQQTPGQGLQFLFEYFSETQRNKGNFPGRFSGRQFSNSRSEMNVSTLELGDSALYLCASSLEVALNTEAFFGQGTRLTVV.